This T cell receptor beta chain was sequenced during a study of T-cell memory formation after mild COVID-19. Study-level information: Largely donor-specific TCR clusters were found.

UMIs and sample barcodes were carried by the TCR alpha and TCR beta cDNA libraries that 5'RACE produced using constant-segment primers. TCRdb fed the 5' RACE reads into MiXCR, producing one record per CDR3 protein. The sample includes roughly 150,000 distinct CDR3 sequences, about 14% of them seen just once. Study-level points and caveats: Several responding clones turned up in pre-infection memory, indicating that cross-reactive memory may have taken part.

A remark on this clonotype: Its target is not known.

The V gene end was trimmed by 4 bases and the J gene end by 1 base; junction bases not matched to a gene: 2. CDR1 is SEHNR, CDR2 FQNEAQ, per germline (reference sequence). This CDR3 is built from 15 residues. The receptor's source is an adult woman who had mild COVID-19 (a few samples of this study predate the infection). Cell type and time point are not known. The sequenced sample was PBMCs or a T cell subset sorted from them (not recorded which). J is TRBJ2-1 and V is TRBV7-9; 9 nucleotides agree with TRBD2. CDR3 sequence reads: CASSSSGRSYNEQFF. The CDR3 bases are TGTGCCAGCAGCTCGAGCGGGAGGTCCTACAATGAGCAGTTCTTC.